These T cell receptor beta chains were read from a single sample in a study of PD-1 blockade in classical Hodgkin lymphoma. Profiling relied on immunoSEQ multiplex PCR, and the TCRdb table lists in-frame clones only, not all of them. The sample holds roughly 7,800 clones, approximately 80% seen once. The starting material was CD8+ T cells from blood, obtained before the fourth cycle of nivolumab. Receptors originate from a human donor with classical Hodgkin lymphoma. The CDR3 runs from the conserved cysteine through the conserved F or W. Fields, in order: J gene, V gene, CDR3 protein.

J gene: TRBJ1-2; V gene: TRBV9; CDR3 protein: CASSVAFTGEDYGYTF
J gene: TRBJ1-4; V gene: TRBV7-8; CDR3 protein: CASSLEDWYINEKLFF
J gene: TRBJ1-1; V gene: TRBV6-4; CDR3 protein: CASKASDRENTEAFF
J gene: TRBJ2-3; V gene: TRBV7-2; CDR3 protein: CASSSIRPTSGTDTQYF
J gene: TRBJ1-5; V gene: TRBV10-3; CDR3 protein: CAIGLSQPQHF
J gene: TRBJ1-6; V gene: TRBV19; CDR3 protein: CASSRSTYNSPLHF
J gene: TRBJ2-7; V gene: TRBV4-1; CDR3 protein: CASSHIGPSYEQYF
J gene: TRBJ2-1; V gene: TRBV11-2; CDR3 protein: CASSLTGEQFF
J gene: TRBJ2-6; V gene: TRBV10-3; CDR3 protein: CAISELAAFSGANVLTF
J gene: TRBJ2-1; V gene: TRBV7-6; CDR3 protein: CASSAGTGSHNEQFF
J gene: TRBJ2-7; V gene: TRBV28; CDR3 protein: CASNDRVGNEQYF
J gene: TRBJ2-7; V gene: TRBV4-3; CDR3 protein: CASSQDPKRSYEQYF
J gene: TRBJ2-1; V gene: TRBV7-2; CDR3 protein: CASSFGNNEQFF
J gene: TRBJ1-1; V gene: TRBV4-3; CDR3 protein: CASRGTPTGGNTEAFF
J gene: TRBJ2-2; V gene: TRBV7-2; CDR3 protein: CASSFSLGQATGELFF
J gene: TRBJ2-7; V gene: TRBV28; CDR3 protein: CASSPDRGLNF
J gene: TRBJ2-2; V gene: TRBV5-6; CDR3 protein: CASSLFPTRNTGELFF
J gene: TRBJ1-1; V gene: TRBV28; CDR3 protein: CASSLGMNTEAFF
J gene: TRBJ1-4; V gene: TRBV4-2; CDR3 protein: CASSQDRRHGTNEKLFF
J gene: TRBJ2-3; V gene: TRBV7-9; CDR3 protein: CASSLFLTGSTDTQYF
J gene: TRBJ2-5; V gene: TRBV6-5; CDR3 protein: CASSPTSGGKTQYF
J gene: TRBJ2-1; V gene: TRBV19; CDR3 protein: CASSSGGPYNEQFF
J gene: TRBJ2-7; V gene: TRBV6-9; CDR3 protein: CASSYSGAGEQYF
J gene: TRBJ2-3; V gene: TRBV27; CDR3 protein: CASTNSGRASGDTQYF
J gene: TRBJ2-1; V gene: TRBV6-1; CDR3 protein: CASSEADLPGYNEQFF
J gene: TRBJ2-7; V gene: TRBV28; CDR3 protein: CASSLSGFSYEQYF
J gene: TRBJ2-2; V gene: TRBV14; CDR3 protein: CASSQDVRGYRTNTGELFF